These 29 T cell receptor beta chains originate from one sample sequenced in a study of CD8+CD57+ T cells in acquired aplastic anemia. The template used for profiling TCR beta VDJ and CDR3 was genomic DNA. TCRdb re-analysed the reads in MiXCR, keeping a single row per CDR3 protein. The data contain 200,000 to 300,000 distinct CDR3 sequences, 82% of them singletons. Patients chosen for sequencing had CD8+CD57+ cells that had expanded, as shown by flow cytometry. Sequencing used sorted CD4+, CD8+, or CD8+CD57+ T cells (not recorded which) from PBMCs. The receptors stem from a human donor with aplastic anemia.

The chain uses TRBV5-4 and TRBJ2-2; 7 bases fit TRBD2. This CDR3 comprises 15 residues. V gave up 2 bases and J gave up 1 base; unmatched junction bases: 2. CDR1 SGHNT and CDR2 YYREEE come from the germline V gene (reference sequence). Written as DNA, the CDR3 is TGTGCCAGCAGCTTTCCTAGCGGGAACACCGGGGAGCTGTTTTTT. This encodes CASSFPSGNTGELFF.

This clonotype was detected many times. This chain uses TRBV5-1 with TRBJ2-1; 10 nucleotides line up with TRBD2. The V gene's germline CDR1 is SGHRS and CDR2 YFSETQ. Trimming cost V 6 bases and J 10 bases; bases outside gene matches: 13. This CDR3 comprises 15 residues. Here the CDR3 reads CASKSTSGFSWEQFF. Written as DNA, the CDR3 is TGCGCCAGCAAATCGACTAGCGGGTTTTCCTGGGAGCAGTTCTTC.

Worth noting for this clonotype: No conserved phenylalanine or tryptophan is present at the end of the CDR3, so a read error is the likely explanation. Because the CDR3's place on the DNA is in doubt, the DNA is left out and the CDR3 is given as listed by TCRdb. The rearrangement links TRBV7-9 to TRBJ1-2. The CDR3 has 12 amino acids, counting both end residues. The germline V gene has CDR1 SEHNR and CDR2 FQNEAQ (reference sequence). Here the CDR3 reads CASSLAVSYWAN.

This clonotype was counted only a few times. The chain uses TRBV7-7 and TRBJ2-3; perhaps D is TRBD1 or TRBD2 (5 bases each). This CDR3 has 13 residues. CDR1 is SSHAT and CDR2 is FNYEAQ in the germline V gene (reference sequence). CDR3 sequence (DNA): TGTTCCCGTGGGGACGGGGGCACAGATACGCAGTATTTT. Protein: CSRGDGGTDTQYF.

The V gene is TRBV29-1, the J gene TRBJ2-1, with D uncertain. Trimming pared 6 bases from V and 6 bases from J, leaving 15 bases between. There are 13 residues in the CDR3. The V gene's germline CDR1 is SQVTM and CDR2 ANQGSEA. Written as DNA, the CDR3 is TGCAGCGTGCTGAATGGGCGATTCAATGAGCAGTTCTTC. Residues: CSVLNGRFNEQFF.

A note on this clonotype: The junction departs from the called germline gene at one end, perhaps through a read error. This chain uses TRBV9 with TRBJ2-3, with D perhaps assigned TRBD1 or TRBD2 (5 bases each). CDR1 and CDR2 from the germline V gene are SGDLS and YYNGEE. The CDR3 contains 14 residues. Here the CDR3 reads CASSVQGGELSFDF. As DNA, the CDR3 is TGTGCCAGCAGCGTACAGGGTGGGGAGCTGTCTTTTGATTTT.

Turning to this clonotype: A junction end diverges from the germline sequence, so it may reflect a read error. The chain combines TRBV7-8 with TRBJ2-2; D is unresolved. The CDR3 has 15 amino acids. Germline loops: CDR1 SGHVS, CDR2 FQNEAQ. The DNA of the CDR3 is TGTGCCAGCAGCCTAGATCGTGTGCAAGCCGCGGAGCAGTTTTTT. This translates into CASSLDRVQAAEQFF.

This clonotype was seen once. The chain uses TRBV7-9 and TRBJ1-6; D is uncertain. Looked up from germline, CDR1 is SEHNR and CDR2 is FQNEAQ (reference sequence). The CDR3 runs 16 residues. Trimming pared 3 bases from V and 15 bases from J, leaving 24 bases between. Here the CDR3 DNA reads TGTGCCAGCAGCTTCTCCCCCGCCTATGAGCAGTTCTTCCTCCACTTT. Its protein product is CASSFSPAYEQFFLHF.

CDR3: CASSLTGEHYEQYV. For the CDR3, the DNA is TGTGCCAGCAGCTTAACAGGGGAGCACTACGAGCAGTACGTC. The chain combines TRBV7-8 with TRBJ2-7; 7 bases match TRBD1. Germline lookup yields CDR1 SGHVS and CDR2 FQNEAQ. The V segment lost 2 bases and the J segment 3 bases; nucleotides outside the gene matches: 4. The CDR3 is 14 amino acids.

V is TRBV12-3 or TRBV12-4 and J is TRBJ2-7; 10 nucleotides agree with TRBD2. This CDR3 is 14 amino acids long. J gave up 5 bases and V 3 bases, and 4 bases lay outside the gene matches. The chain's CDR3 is CASSFSGGINEQYF. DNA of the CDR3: TGTGCCAGCAGTTTTAGCGGGGGGATCAACGAGCAGTACTTC.

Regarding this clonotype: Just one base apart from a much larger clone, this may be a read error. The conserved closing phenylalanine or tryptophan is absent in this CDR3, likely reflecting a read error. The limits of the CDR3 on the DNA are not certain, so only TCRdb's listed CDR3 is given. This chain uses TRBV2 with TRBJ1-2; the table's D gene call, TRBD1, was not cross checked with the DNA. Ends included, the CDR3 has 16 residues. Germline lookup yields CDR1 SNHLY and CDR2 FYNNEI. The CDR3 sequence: CASGDGGRDTQYFGTG.

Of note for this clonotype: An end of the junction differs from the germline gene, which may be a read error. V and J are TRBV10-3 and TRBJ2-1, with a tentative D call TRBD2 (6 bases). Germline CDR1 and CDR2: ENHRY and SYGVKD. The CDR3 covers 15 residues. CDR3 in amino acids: CASSFVSGDYNEHFF. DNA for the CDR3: TGTGCCAGTAGTTTCGTTAGCGGAGACTACAATGAGCACTTCTTC.

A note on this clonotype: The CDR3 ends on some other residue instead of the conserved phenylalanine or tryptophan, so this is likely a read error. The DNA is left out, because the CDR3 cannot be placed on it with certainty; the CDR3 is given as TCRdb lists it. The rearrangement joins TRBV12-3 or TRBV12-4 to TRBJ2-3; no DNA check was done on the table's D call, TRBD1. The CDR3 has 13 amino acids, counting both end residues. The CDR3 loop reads CASSFVAGAGTEA.

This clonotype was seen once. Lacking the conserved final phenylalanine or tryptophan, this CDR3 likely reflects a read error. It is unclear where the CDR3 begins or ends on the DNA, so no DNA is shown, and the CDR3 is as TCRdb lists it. CDR3 sequence reads: CASSSGMTGNTV. The chain couples TRBV7-3 to TRBJ2-3; TRBD1 reflects the table's D call only, with no check against the DNA. Ends included, the CDR3 has 12 residues. Germline assignment: CDR1 SGHTA and CDR2 FQGTGA.

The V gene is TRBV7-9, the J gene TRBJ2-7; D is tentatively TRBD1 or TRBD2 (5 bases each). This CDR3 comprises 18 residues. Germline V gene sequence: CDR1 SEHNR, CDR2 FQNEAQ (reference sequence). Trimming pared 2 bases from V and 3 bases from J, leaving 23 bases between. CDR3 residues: CASSLQGNYGAIFYEQYV. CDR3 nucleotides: TGTGCCAGCAGCTTACAGGGTAACTACGGGGCCATTTTCTACGAGCAGTACGTC.

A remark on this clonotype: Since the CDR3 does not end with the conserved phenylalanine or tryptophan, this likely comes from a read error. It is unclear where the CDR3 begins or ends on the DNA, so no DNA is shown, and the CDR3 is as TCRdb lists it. CDR3 loop: CASSYERIGGHFY. The genes are TRBV7-9 and TRBJ2-1. The CDR3 is 13 residues long, counting both termini. Germline V gene lookup returns CDR1 SEHNR and CDR2 FQNEAQ (reference sequence).

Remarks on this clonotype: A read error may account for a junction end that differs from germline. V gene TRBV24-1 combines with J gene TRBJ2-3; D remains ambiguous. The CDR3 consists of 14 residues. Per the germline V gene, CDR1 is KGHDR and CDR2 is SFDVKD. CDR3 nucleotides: TGTGCCACCGGCTCAGGCGGAAGTCCGGATGCGCAGTTTTTC. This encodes CATGSGGSPDAQFF.

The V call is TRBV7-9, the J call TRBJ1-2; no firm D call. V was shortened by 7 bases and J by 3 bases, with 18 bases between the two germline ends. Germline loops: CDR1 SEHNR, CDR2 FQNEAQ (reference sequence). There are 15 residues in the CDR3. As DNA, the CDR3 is TGTGCCAGCACCTCCCGGGTCCGGGGATACTATGGCTACACCTTC. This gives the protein CASTSRVRGYYGYTF.

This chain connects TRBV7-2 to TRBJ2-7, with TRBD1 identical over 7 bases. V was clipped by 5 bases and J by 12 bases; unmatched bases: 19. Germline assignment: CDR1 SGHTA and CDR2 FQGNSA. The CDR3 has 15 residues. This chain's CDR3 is CASSLHTDGTDLSYF. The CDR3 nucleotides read TGTGCCAGCAGCCTCCATACAGACGGGACAGACCTTTCGTACTTC.

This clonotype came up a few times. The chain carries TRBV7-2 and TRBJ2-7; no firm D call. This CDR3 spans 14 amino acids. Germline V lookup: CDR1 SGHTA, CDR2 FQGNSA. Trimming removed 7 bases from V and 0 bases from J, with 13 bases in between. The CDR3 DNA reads TGTGCCAGCACCCCTAGATTGAGCTCCTACGAGCAGTACTTC. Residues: CASTPRLSSYEQYF.

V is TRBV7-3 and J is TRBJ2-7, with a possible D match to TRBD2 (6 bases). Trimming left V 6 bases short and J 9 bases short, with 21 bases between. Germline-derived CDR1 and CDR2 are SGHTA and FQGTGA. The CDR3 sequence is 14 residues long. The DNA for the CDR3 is TGTGCCAGCAGTTACGTGGGGGGTACCTATGCGCAGTACTTC. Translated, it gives CASSYVGGTYAQYF.

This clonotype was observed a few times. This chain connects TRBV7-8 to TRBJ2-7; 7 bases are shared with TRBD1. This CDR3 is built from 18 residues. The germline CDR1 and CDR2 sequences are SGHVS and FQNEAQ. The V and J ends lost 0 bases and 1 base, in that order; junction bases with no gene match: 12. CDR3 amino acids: CASSLAPDGTALSYEQYV. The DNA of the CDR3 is TGTGCCAGCAGCTTAGCGCCAGACGGGACAGCCCTTTCCTACGAGCAGTACGTC.

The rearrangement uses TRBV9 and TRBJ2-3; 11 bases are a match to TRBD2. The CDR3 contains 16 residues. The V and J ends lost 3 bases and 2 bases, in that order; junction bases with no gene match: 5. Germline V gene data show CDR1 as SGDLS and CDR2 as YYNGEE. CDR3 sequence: CASSGTTSGATDTQYF. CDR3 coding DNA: TGTGCCAGCAGCGGAACGACTAGCGGGGCCACAGATACGCAGTATTTT.

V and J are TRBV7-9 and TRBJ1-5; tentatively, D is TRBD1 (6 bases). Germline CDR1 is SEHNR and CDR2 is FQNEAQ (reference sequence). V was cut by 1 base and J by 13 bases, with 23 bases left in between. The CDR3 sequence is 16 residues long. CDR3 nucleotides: TGTGCCAGCAGCTTAGTCCCAGGGGAGCTGATTTTTGGACAGCATTTT. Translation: CASSLVPGELIFGQHF.

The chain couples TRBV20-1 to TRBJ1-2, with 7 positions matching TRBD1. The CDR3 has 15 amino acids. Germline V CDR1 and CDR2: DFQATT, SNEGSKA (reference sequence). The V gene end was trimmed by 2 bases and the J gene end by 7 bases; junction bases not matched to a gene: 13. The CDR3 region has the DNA TGCAGTGCTAGACCCACCGACAGGGACTTCTCTGGCTACACCTTC. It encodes CSARPTDRDFSGYTF.

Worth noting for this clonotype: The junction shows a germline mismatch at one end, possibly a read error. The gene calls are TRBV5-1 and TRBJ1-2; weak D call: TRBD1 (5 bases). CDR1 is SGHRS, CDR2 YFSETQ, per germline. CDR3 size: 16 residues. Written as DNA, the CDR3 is TGTGCCAGCAGCTTGGGGGGGGACGGAAGCGTATATGGCTACACCTTC. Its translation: CASSLGGDGSVYGYTF. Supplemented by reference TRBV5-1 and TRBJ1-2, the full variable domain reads KAGVTQTPRYLIKTRGQQVTLSCSPISGHRSVSWYQQTPGQGLQFLFEYFSETQRNKGNFPGRFSGRQFSNSRSEMNVSTLELGDSALYLCASSLGGDGSVYGYTFGSGTRLTVV.

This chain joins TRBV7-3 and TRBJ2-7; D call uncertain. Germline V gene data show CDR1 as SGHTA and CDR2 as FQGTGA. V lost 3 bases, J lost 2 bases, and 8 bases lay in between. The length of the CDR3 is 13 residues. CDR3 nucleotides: TGTGCCAGCAGCTTCCAGCCAGCCTACGAGCAGTACTTC. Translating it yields CASSFQPAYEQYF.

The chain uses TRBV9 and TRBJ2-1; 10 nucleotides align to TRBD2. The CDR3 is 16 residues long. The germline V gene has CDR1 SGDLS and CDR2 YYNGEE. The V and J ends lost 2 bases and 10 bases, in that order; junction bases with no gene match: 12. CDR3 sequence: CASSVLLAGSSGEQFF. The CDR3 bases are TGTGCCAGCAGCGTGTTACTAGCGGGGAGTTCGGGGGAGCAGTTCTTC.

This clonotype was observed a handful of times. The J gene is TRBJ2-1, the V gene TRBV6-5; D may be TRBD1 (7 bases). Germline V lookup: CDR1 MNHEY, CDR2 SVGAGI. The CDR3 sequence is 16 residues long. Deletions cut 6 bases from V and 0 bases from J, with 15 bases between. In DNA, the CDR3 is TGTGCCAGCAGCCAGGGGGGCGGAAACTCCTACAATGAGCAGTTCTTC. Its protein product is CASSQGGGNSYNEQFF.